This is a list of T cell receptor beta chains from one sample in a study of T cell changes during pregnancy in multiple sclerosis. The data were produced by immunoSEQ multiplex PCR, yet TCRdb's version contains in-frame clones alone and is incomplete. The sample records tens of thousands of clones, around 94% being singletons. Here the sequenced sample was CD4+ T cells from peripheral blood mononuclear cells, taken after pregnancy. All receptors come from a female donor with multiple sclerosis, enrolled in a pregnancy study. Each CDR3 is given with its conserved first and last residue. A D gene is named only where the DNA matches it firmly. The size of a clone is reported for some rows only, either as once, few or many, or as a class for expanded clones.

TRBV28	TRBJ1-3	.	.	TGTGCCAGCAGGGGCGGGACTGTCTCTGGAAACACCATATATTTT	CASRGGTVSGNTIYF
TRBV6-1	TRBJ2-3	.	.	TGTGCCAGCAGTCGTATAGCGCCCCGCACAGATACGCAGTATTTT	CASSRIAPRTDTQYF
TRBV5-1	TRBJ2-3	.	TRBD2	TGCGCCAGCAGCGTCGGGACTAGCGCCTTTAGCACAGATACGCAGTATTTT	CASSVGTSAFSTDTQYF
TRBV28	TRBJ2-1	.	TRBD2	TGTGCCAGCAGAACTAGCGGGAGAGGTGAGCAGTTCTTC	CASRTSGRGEQFF
TRBV2	TRBJ2-7	.	.	TGTGCCAGCAGTGTGACAGGCTTACCCTACGAGCAGTACTTC	CASSVTGLPYEQYF
TRBV14	TRBJ2-1	.	TRBD1	TGTGCCAGCAGCCCAAAGGGGGCTAGGCAGTTCTTC	CASSPKGARQFF
TRBV28	TRBJ1-1	.	.	TGTGCCAGCAGTTCGGGAAGGTATGCTTTCTTT	CASSSGRYAFF
TRBV7-9	TRBJ1-6	.	.	TGTGCCAGCAGCTTAGCGGACGGGGTAAATTCACCCCTCCACTTT	CASSLADGVNSPLHF
TRBV4-3	TRBJ2-3	once	TRBD1	TGCGCCAGCAGCCGCGGACAGGGCCCCACAGATACGCAGTATTTT	CASSRGQGPTDTQYF
TRBV5-6	TRBJ1-1	.	TRBD1	TGTGCCAGCAGCTTGGAAGGACAGGGAGACACTGAAGCTTTCTTT	CASSLEGQGDTEAFF
TRBV27	TRBJ2-1	once	TRBD2	TGTGCCAGCAGTCCCGCGGCCCACCATCCACTAGCGGGGGGTTACAATGAGCAGTTCTTC	CASSPAAHHPLAGGYNEQFF
TRBV19	TRBJ1-6	.	.	TGTGCCAGCGCCAGGGATGTTTATTCACCCCTCCACTTT	CASARDVYSPLHF
TRBV2	TRBJ2-1	.	TRBD2	TGTGCCAGCAGAGGGACTAGCGGGAGGGCTAATGAGCAGTTCTTC	CASRGTSGRANEQFF
TRBV28	TRBJ1-5	.	.	TGTGCCAGCATTAGCGGGAATCAACCCCAGCATTTT	CASISGNQPQHF
TRBV11-3	TRBJ2-2	.	.	TGTGCCAGCAGCTCCGGGTACCTCACCGGGGAGCTGTTTTTT	CASSSGYLTGELFF
TRBV6-5	TRBJ2-1	.	TRBD1	TGTGCCAGCAGTTCTTGGACAGGAGAGGTGTTCTTC	CASSSWTGEVFF
TRBV18	TRBJ2-7	.	.	TGTGCCAGCTCACGGGAGGGAAGGACAGGGAACGAGCAGTACTTC	CASSREGRTGNEQYF
TRBV4-2	TRBJ2-1	.	TRBD2	TGTGCCAGCAGCCCCTCGCTAGCGGGAGAGGCTGAGCAGTTCTTC	CASSPSLAGEAEQFF
TRBV7-9	TRBJ2-3	.	.	TGTGCCAGCAGCCGCGGGACAGTAGGCACAGATACGCAGTATTTT	CASSRGTVGTDTQYF
TRBV29-1	TRBJ2-2	.	.	TGCAGCGCCCTGAGGACATCCACCGGGGAGCTGTTTTTT	CSALRTSTGELFF
TRBV10-3	TRBJ2-7	once	TRBD2	TGTGCCATCAGCGGTACTAGCGGCGCCTACGAGCAGTACTTC	CAISGTSGAYEQYF
TRBV28	TRBJ2-7	.	.	TGTGCCAGCAGTTTACCGGGACTCCCTATGGAGCAGTACTTC	CASSLPGLPMEQYF
TRBV28	TRBJ2-2	.	TRBD2	TGTGCCAGCAGTTTCTTCAGCGGGGGGACCTACACCGGGGAGCTGTTTTTT	CASSFFSGGTYTGELFF
TRBV7-7	TRBJ2-5	.	TRBD2	TGTGCTAGCACCTCGGGGGGGGGCGTGGAGACCCAGTACTTC	CASTSGGGVETQYF
TRBV7-9	TRBJ2-2	.	TRBD2	TGTGCCAGCAGCCCGATACTAGCGGGAGGGCCAACCGTTTGGGGGGAGCTGTTTTTT	CASSPILAGGPTVWGELFF
TRBV30	TRBJ1-2	.	TRBD1	TGTGCCTGGAGTCCGGGACAGGACTATGGCTACACCTTC	CAWSPGQDYGYTF
TRBV14	TRBJ2-6	.	.	TGTGCCAGCAGCCCTCCGGAGGGCCTTTTATCTGGGGCCAACGTCCTGACTTTC	CASSPPEGLLSGANVLTF
TRBV7-6	TRBJ2-3	.	.	TGTGCCAGCAGCTTAACCCGGACAGGAGGGATACGAGATACGCAGTATTTT	CASSLTRTGGIRDTQYF
TRBV20-1	TRBJ2-7	.	TRBD1	TGCAGTGCTAGTGGACAGGGATACTTC	CSASGQGYF
TRBV9	TRBJ2-6	.	TRBD1	TGTGCCAGCAGCGAACGAACCGGGACAGGGGGCTCTGGGGCCAACGTCCTGACTTTC	CASSERTGTGGSGANVLTF
TRBV19	TRBJ1-2	.	.	TGTGCCAGTAGTATTACGGGGAACTCTCTGGGTGGCTACACCTTC	CASSITGNSLGGYTF
TRBV5-4	TRBJ2-5	.	TRBD2	TGTGCCAGCAGCTCCGGACTAGCGGGAGGTACCCAAGAGACCCAGTACTTC	CASSSGLAGGTQETQYF
TRBV18	TRBJ1-1	.	TRBD1	TGTGCCAGCTCACCTCGGGACAGGACTCTCACTGAAGCTTTCTTT	CASSPRDRTLTEAFF
TRBV11-3	TRBJ2-1	.	TRBD1	TGTGCCAGCAGCTTAAGAGGGGGCTCTAGCTCCTACAATGAGCAGTTCTTC	CASSLRGGSSSYNEQFF
TRBV19	TRBJ2-7	.	.	TGTGCCAGTAGTATGGGCGGACAATCCTACGAGCAGTACTTC	CASSMGGQSYEQYF
TRBV2	TRBJ2-1	.	.	TGTGCCAGCAGTGCCGTGGAGGGGAATGAGCAGTTCTTC	CASSAVEGNEQFF
TRBV15	TRBJ1-1	.	TRBD1	TGTGCCACCAGCAGAGACGGACAGGGAAGGTGGAACACTGAAGCTTTCTTT	CATSRDGQGRWNTEAFF
TRBV5-1	TRBJ1-4	once	TRBD1	TGCGCCAGCAGCGTACTGACAGGGCCTAATGAAAAACTGTTTTTT	CASSVLTGPNEKLFF
TRBV6-5	TRBJ2-7	.	.	TGTGCCAGCAGTCCGGGATTATACGAGCAGTACTTC	CASSPGLYEQYF
TRBV7-2	TRBJ2-1	once	.	TGTGCCAGCAGCTTAGTAGCAATAGCCTTCAATGAGCAGTTCTTC	CASSLVAIAFNEQFF
TRBV6-5	TRBJ1-1	.	TRBD1	TGTGCCAGCAGGCCTGGGACAGGGGTTAACACTGAAGCTTTCTTT	CASRPGTGVNTEAFF
TRBV2	TRBJ1-4	.	.	TGTGCCAGCAAAAGCCAGGGGCAGCGGGAAAAACTGTTTTTT	CASKSQGQREKLFF
TRBV28	TRBJ1-1	.	.	TGTGCCAGCAGTTTTTCAGGGGTGACTGAAGCTTTCTTT	CASSFSGVTEAFF
TRBV15	TRBJ2-3	once	TRBD2	TGTGCCACCAGCAGAGCCGTGCCGGGAGGTGGGAACACAGATACGCAGTATTTT	CATSRAVPGGGNTDTQYF
TRBV11-1	TRBJ2-7	.	TRBD1	TGTGCCAGCAGTGAACAGGGGGTGGTCGAGCAGTACTTC	CASSEQGVVEQYF
TRBV5-6	TRBJ1-5	once	TRBD1	TGTGCCAGCAGCTTTCAGGGGGTTAGCAATCAGCCCCAGCATTTT	CASSFQGVSNQPQHF
TRBV28	TRBJ1-5	.	.	TGTGCCAGCAGATCGACAATCCCGAATCAGCCCCAGCATTTT	CASRSTIPNQPQHF
TRBV5-1	TRBJ2-2	.	TRBD1	TGCGCCAGCAGCTTAACCGGGACAGGGACCGGGGAGCTGTTTTTT	CASSLTGTGTGELFF
TRBV19	TRBJ1-5	.	TRBD1	TGTGCCAGTACCATGGGAATTGGACAGGGGGCCTCTAGCAATCAGCCCCAGCATTTT	CASTMGIGQGASSNQPQHF
TRBV7-2	TRBJ1-1	.	.	TGTGCCAGCAGCTGGGCAGGGGTTAACACTGAAGCTTTCTTT	CASSWAGVNTEAFF
TRBV7-9	TRBJ1-1	.	.	TGTGCCAGCAGCGGGAAGAGGGTTACTGAAGCTTTCTTT	CASSGKRVTEAFF
TRBV7-2	TRBJ2-3	.	TRBD1	TGTGCCAGCAGCGCCGGGACAGGGCAGTATTTT	CASSAGTGQYF
TRBV10-3	TRBJ2-2	.	TRBD2	TGTGCCATCAGCAAGGGGTCTAGCGGGAACACCGGGGAGCTGTTTTTT	CAISKGSSGNTGELFF
TRBV7-6	TRBJ2-1	.	.	TGTGCCAGCAGCTTACATCGGGGTCGTGAGCAGTTCTTC	CASSLHRGREQFF
TRBV19	TRBJ1-5	.	TRBD1	TGTGCCAGTAGTCCTTGGACAGGGGGCAGTCCCGTCAATCAGCCCCAGCATTTT	CASSPWTGGSPVNQPQHF